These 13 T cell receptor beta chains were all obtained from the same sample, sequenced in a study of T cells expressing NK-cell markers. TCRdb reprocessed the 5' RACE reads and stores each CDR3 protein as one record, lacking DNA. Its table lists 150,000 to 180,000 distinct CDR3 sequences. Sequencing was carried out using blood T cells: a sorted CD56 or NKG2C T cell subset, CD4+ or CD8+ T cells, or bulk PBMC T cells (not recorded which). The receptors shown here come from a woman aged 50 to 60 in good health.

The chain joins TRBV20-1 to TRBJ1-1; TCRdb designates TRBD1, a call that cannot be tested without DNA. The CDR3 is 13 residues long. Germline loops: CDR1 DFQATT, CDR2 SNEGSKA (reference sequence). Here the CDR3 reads CSALPGYGTEAFF.

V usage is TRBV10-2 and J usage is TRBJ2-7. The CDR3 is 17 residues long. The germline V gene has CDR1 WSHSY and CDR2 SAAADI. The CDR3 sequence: CASSTPQGPEGSYEQYF.

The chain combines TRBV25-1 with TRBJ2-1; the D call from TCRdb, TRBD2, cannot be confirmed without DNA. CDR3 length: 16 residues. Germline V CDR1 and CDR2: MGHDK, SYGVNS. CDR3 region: CASSPRLAGTENEQFF.

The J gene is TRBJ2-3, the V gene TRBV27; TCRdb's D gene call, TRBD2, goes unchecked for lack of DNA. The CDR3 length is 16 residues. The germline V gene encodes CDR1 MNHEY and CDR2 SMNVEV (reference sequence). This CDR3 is CASSSLSRGIPDTQYF.

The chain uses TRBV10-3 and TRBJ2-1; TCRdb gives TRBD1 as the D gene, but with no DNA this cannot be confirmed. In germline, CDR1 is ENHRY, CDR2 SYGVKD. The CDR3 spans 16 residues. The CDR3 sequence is CAISERQDHGDNEQFF.

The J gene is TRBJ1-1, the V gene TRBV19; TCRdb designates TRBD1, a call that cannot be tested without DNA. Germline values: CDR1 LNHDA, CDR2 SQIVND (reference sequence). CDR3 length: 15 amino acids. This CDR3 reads CASIPFDGLNTEAFF.

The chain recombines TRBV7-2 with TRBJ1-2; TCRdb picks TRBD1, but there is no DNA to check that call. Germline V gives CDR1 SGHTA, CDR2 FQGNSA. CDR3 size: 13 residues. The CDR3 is CASSSPGQFGYTF.

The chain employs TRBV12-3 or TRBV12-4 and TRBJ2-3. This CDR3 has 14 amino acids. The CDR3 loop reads CASSFSDSADTQYF.

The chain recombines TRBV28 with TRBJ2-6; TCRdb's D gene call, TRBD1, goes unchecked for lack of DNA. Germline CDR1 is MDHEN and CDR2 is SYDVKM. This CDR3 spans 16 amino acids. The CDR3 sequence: CASSLDTSSGANVLTF.

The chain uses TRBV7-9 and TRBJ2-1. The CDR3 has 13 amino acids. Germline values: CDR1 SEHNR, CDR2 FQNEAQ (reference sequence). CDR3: CASSLGPNNEQFF.

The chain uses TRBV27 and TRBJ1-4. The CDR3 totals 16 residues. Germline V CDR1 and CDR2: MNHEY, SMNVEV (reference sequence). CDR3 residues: CASSLQRTTHNEKLFF.

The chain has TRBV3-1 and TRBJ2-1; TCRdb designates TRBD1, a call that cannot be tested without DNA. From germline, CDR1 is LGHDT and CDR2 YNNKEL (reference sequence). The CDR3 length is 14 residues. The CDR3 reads CASSQDSGSDEQFF.

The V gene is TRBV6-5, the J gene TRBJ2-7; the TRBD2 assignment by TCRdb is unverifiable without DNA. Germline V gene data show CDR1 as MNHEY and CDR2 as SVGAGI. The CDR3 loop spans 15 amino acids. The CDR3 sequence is CASSQLVGESYEQYF.